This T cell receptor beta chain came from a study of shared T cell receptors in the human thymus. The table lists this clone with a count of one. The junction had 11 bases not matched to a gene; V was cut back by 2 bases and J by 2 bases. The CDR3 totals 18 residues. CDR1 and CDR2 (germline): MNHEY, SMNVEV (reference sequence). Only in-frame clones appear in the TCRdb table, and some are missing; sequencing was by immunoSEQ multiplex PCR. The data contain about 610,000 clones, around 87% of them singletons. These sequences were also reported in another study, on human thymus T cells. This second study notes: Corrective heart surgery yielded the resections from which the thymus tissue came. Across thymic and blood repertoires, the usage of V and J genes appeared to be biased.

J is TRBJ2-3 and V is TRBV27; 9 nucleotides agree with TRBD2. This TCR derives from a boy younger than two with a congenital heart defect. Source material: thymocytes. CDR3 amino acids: CASSLGLAGYLYTDTQYF. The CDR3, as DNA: TGTGCCAGCAGTTTAGGGCTAGCGGGATACCTTTACACAGATACGCAGTATTTT.